This T cell receptor (beta chain) was obtained from a study of cytomegalovirus exposure and HLA in healthy donors. Of note for this clone: What it binds is not known.

V was clipped by 4 bases and J by 5 bases, with 11 bases between them. Germline V gene lookup returns CDR1 MGHRA and CDR2 YSYEKL. The CDR3 is 14 residues long. PCR involved 60 Vbeta and 13 Jbeta primers. Assay: immunoSEQ multiplex PCR; the TCRdb copy retains only in-frame clones and omits some. This table has 88,000 or so clones, approximately 60% appearing once. Whole-study results and caveats: Rates of TCR association differed by HLA locus in a later analysis, with DRB1 highest and HLA-C lowest. There were 160 or so TCR beta chains listed as cytomegalovirus-associated.

The V gene is TRBV4-1, the J gene TRBJ1-4; a possible D gene is TRBD1 (6 bases). The sample was PBMCs. The TCR was taken from a male donor in good health and CMV-seropositive. CDR3 amino acids: CASSLGDKNEKLFF. The CDR3, as DNA: TGCGCCAGCAGCCTAGGGGACAAGAATGAAAAACTGTTTTTT.